This T cell receptor (beta chain) stems from a study of neurological immune-mediated disorders. It was from 2 million PBMCs stored at -80 C that the unsorted libraries were obtained. This clonotype was observed many times. With 10-nucleotide random UMIs, 5'RACE was used to make the cDNA. A single record per CDR3 protein comes from TCRdb applying MiXCR to the 5' RACE reads. The data hold roughly 24,000 distinct CDR3 sequences, with about an eighth observed a single time. Deletions cut 3 bases from V and 4 bases from J, with 6 bases between. The CDR3 has 12 residues. Germline CDR1 reads SGHTA; CDR2 reads FQGNSA.

Sequencing was performed on PBMCs. The genes are TRBV7-2 and TRBJ2-5; the D call may be TRBD1 or TRBD2 (5 bases each). This TCR was recovered from a woman aged 55-69 years with HTLV-1-associated myelopathy (HAM/TSP). This CDR3 is CASSLRGETQYF. The CDR3 nucleotides read TGTGCCAGCAGCTTGAGGGGAGAGACCCAGTACTTC.